A single sample gave rise to the 28 T cell receptor beta chains below, sequenced in a study of T cell responses to AZD1222 COVID-19 vaccine. Profiling relied on immunoSEQ multiplex PCR, and the TCRdb table lists in-frame clones only, not all of them. The sample shows over 100,000 clones, around nine tenths of them seen only once. Specimen: peripheral blood, collected on day 0 of AZD1222 vaccination. The source of these receptors is an adult in good health.

This clone was seen only once. The rearrangement links TRBV29-1 to TRBJ1-1; 8 bases are a match to TRBD1. V was pared by 7 bases and J by 6 bases, with 4 bases of the junction left unmatched. Germline V gives CDR1 SQVTM, CDR2 ANQGSEA. The CDR3 spans 11 residues. The CDR3 loop is CSASTGAEAFF. The CDR3 DNA follows: TGCAGCGCCTCGACAGGGGCTGAAGCTTTCTTT.

The chain uses TRBV6-6 and TRBJ1-6; 7 nucleotides align to TRBD1. Trimming took 7 bases from V and 7 from J; bases not matched to a gene: 7. The length of the CDR3 is 14 residues. The V gene's germline CDR1 is MNHNY and CDR2 SVGAGI (reference sequence). DNA of the CDR3: TGTGCCAGCACCAGGGGGGGGCGGAATTCACCCCTCCACTTT. As protein: CASTRGGRNSPLHF.

The chain couples TRBV18 to TRBJ1-1, with a weak D call TRBD1 (6 bases). The ends were cut back, 0 bases at V and 5 bases at J, with 13 bases in the middle. This CDR3 contains 15 residues. Germline assignment: CDR1 KGHSH and CDR2 LQKENI. The chain's CDR3 is CASSPPRGSGTEAFF. DNA for the CDR3: TGTGCCAGCTCACCACCAAGGGGGTCGGGAACTGAAGCTTTCTTT.

The CDR3 DNA follows: TGTGCCAGCAGCCAAGCCACTTACACTGAAGCTTTCTTT. Amino acids: CASSQATYTEAFF. The rearrangement links TRBV3-1 (or the pseudogene TRBV3-2) to TRBJ1-1; D gene uncertain. Looked up from germline, CDR1 is LGHDT and CDR2 is YNNKEL (reference sequence). CDR3 length equals 13 residues. With 1 base removed from V and 3 bases from J, the gap between germline ends came to 6 bases.

This clone was seen at least ten times. This chain uses TRBV10-3 with TRBJ1-1; TRBD1 matches 7 bases. The CDR3 has 15 residues. V was pared by 3 bases and J by 4 bases, with 8 bases of the junction left unmatched. The V gene's germline CDR1 is ENHRY and CDR2 SYGVKD. The CDR3 region has the DNA TGTGCCATCAGTGATCCCAGGGGGGAAACCACTGAAGCTTTCTTT. This encodes CAISDPRGETTEAFF.

V is TRBV29-1 and J is TRBJ2-3; 8 bases fit TRBD2. CDR3 length: 13 residues. Trimming removed 4 bases from V and 6 bases from J; junction bases left unmatched: 6. Germline V gives CDR1 SQVTM, CDR2 ANQGSEA. CDR3 in amino acids: CSVAAGGGDTQYF. The CDR3 DNA follows: TGCAGCGTTGCGGCGGGGGGCGGGGATACGCAGTATTTT.

The J gene is TRBJ2-6, the V gene TRBV29-1; the D gene could be TRBD1 or TRBD2 (5 bases each). Trimming took off 6 bases at V and 0 bases at J, with 9 bases between the two ends. From germline, CDR1 is SQVTM and CDR2 ANQGSEA. The CDR3 has 14 residues. In nucleotides, the CDR3 is TGCAGCGTGGGGGATTACTCTGGGGCCAACGTCCTGACTTTC. Protein: CSVGDYSGANVLTF.

This clone was picked up one time. The chain recombines TRBV7-3 with TRBJ2-1, with 10 bases that match TRBD2. Per germline, CDR1 SGHTA and CDR2 FQGTGA. V lost 2 bases and J lost 2; bases outside the gene matches: 0. There are 15 residues in the CDR3. The CDR3 spells CASSLLAGAYNEQFF. The CDR3 DNA is TGTGCCAGCAGCTTACTAGCGGGGGCCTACAATGAGCAGTTCTTC.

The chain has TRBV19 and TRBJ2-2, with 8 bases identical to TRBD1. Germline-derived CDR1 and CDR2 are LNHDA and SQIVND (reference sequence). V gave up 7 bases and J gave up 7 bases; unmatched junction bases: 8. CDR3 size: 14 residues. The CDR3 loop is CASTRQGSDGELFF. CDR3 DNA sequence: TGTGCCAGTACACGACAGGGGAGCGACGGGGAGCTGTTTTTT.

The genes are TRBV3-1 (or the pseudogene TRBV3-2) and TRBJ1-2; D not certain. There are 14 residues in the CDR3. V was pared by 0 bases and J by 4 bases, with 9 bases between. Germline-derived CDR1 and CDR2 are LGHDT and YNNKEL (reference sequence). CDR3 bases: TGTGCCAGCAGCCAAGATCTGAACCGCTATGGCTACACCTTC. Protein sequence: CASSQDLNRYGYTF.

The genes are TRBV7-2 and TRBJ2-2; no definite D call. V lost 2 bases, J lost 2 bases, and 6 bases lay in between. This CDR3 contains 14 residues. Per germline, CDR1 SGHTA and CDR2 FQGNSA. DNA for the CDR3: TGTGCCAGCAGCTTATTCGTTAACACCGGGGAGCTGTTTTTT. This gives the protein CASSLFVNTGELFF. The full variable domain, rest sourced from reference TRBV7-2 and TRBJ2-2, is GAGVSQSPSNKVTEKGKDVELRCDPISGHTALYWYRQSLGQGLEFLIYFQGNSAPDKSGLPSDRFSAERTGGSVSTLTIQRTQQEDSAVYLCASSLFVNTGELFFGEGSRLTVL.

The V and J genes are TRBV6-5 and TRBJ2-7; D possibly corresponds to TRBD2 (6 bases). The CDR3 is 14 residues long. Trimming removed 5 bases from V and 2 bases from J, with 13 bases in between. Germline lookup yields CDR1 MNHEY and CDR2 SVGAGI. The CDR3 DNA reads TGTGCCAGCAGTAGAAAGGGACTCACCTACGAGCAGTACTTC. This encodes CASSRKGLTYEQYF.

The chain recombines TRBV9 with TRBJ1-3, with D unclear. The V gene lost 0 bases and the J gene lost 2 bases, with 9 bases spanning the gap. Germline V gene sequence: CDR1 SGDLS, CDR2 YYNGEE. This CDR3 contains 15 residues. The CDR3 loop reads CASSVDEGAGNTIYF. Here the CDR3 DNA reads TGTGCCAGCAGCGTAGATGAGGGAGCTGGAAACACCATATATTTT.

The chain carries TRBV7-9 and TRBJ2-1, with D perhaps TRBD1 or TRBD2 (7 bases each). The germline gives CDR1 SEHNR, CDR2 FQNEAQ (reference sequence). Trimming shortened V by 5 bases and J by 9 bases, and 20 bases separated the two germline ends. The CDR3 is 15 amino acids. CDR3 in DNA: TGTGCCAGCAGCCCCCAGGGGGGGGCCGCTCTTGAGCAGTTCTTC. This sequence encodes CASSPQGGAALEQFF.

CDR3 amino acids: CASSPPAGDNEQYF. In DNA form, the CDR3 reads TGTGCCAGCTCACCACCGGCAGGGGATAACGAGCAGTACTTC. The chain has TRBV18 and TRBJ2-7; maybe TRBD1 (6 bases). The ends were cut back, 0 bases at V and 5 bases at J, with 11 bases in the middle. In germline, CDR1 is KGHSH, CDR2 LQKENI. The CDR3 consists of 14 residues.

The V call is TRBV4-3, the J call TRBJ2-3; no reliable D call. Trimming shortened V by 0 bases and J by 1 base, and 14 bases separated the two germline ends. The CDR3 totals 17 residues. CDR1 is LGHNA, CDR2 YSLEER, per germline. In DNA, the CDR3 is TGCGCCAGCAGCCAAGAGTCCCCGAGTCTTCGCACAGATACGCAGTATTTT. This encodes CASSQESPSLRTDTQYF.

A few counts support this clone. The V and J genes are TRBV28 and TRBJ1-5; D not resolved. Germline CDR1 is MDHEN and CDR2 is SYDVKM. This CDR3 region has 13 residues. V was clipped by 11 bases and J by 2 bases, with 13 bases between them. The CDR3 is CAHGLEGNQPQHF. The CDR3 DNA is TGTGCCCACGGACTTGAAGGCAATCAGCCCCAGCATTTT.

The chain joins TRBV6-8 to TRBJ1-2; D remains unclear. The germline V and J ends were trimmed by 0 bases and 4 bases, with 9 bases remaining between them. CDR1 MNHGY and CDR2 SAAAGT come from the germline V gene. This CDR3 contains 14 residues. The DNA for the CDR3 is TGTGCCAGCAGTTACTCTCCGGGTAGCTATGGCTACACCTTC. Translated: CASSYSPGSYGYTF.

This chain uses TRBV3-1 (or the pseudogene TRBV3-2) with TRBJ1-3, with D maybe TRBD1 (5 bases). The germline CDR1 and CDR2 sequences are LGHDT and YNNKEL (reference sequence). The CDR3 runs to 16 residues. Trimming stripped 1 base from V and 3 bases from J, with 13 bases between. CDR3 region: CASSQGRGGNGNTIYF. CDR3 DNA: TGTGCCAGCAGCCAAGGCCGGGGGGGGAATGGAAACACCATATATTTT.

This sequence joins TRBV5-1 and TRBJ2-7; D might be TRBD1 (6 bases). The V and J ends lost 4 bases and 0 bases respectively, with 14 bases between them. CDR3 length: 15 amino acids. Per germline, CDR1 SGHRS and CDR2 YFSETQ. In DNA form, the CDR3 reads TGCGCCAGCAGCCCTGGACAGCAAAGCTCCTACGAGCAGTACTTC. This encodes CASSPGQQSSYEQYF.

The genes are TRBV5-1 and TRBJ1-2; D ambiguous. Per germline, CDR1 SGHRS and CDR2 YFSETQ. This CDR3 contains 13 residues. V dropped 0 bases and J dropped 4 bases, with 7 bases sitting between them. Here the CDR3 DNA reads TGCGCCAGCAGCTTGGGGACTATCTATGGCTACACCTTC. This translates into CASSLGTIYGYTF.

The CDR3 DNA follows: TGTGCCAGCAGAGTATTCGGCACTGAAGCTTTCTTT. Encoded protein: CASRVFGTEAFF. The chain is built from TRBV12-3 or TRBV12-4 and TRBJ1-1; D remains unclear. Trimming cost V 6 bases and J 4 bases, with 9 bases left between them. The CDR3 contains 12 residues.

This clone has just a few counts. This chain connects TRBV10-3 to TRBJ1-3, with 9 bases that match TRBD1. V dropped 2 bases and J dropped 8; count of bases not matched to a gene: 4. The CDR3 extends over 14 amino acids. Germline loops: CDR1 ENHRY, CDR2 SYGVKD. DNA for the CDR3: TGTGCCATCAGTGAGCCGGGACAGGGAGACACCATATATTTT. This encodes CAISEPGQGDTIYF.

The chain couples TRBV24-1 to TRBJ1-4, with D perhaps matching TRBD1 (5 bases). The V gene lost 7 bases and the J gene lost 4 bases, with 9 bases spanning the gap. This CDR3 is built from 13 residues. Germline lookup yields CDR1 KGHDR and CDR2 SFDVKD. Written as DNA, the CDR3 is TGTGCCACCAGCACAGGATATAATGAAAAACTGTTTTTT. This sequence encodes CATSTGYNEKLFF.

V usage is TRBV19 and J usage is TRBJ2-1, with 11 bases identical to TRBD2. Trimming cost V 7 bases and J 3 bases; bases outside gene matches: 5. In germline, CDR1 is LNHDA, CDR2 SQIVND (reference sequence). This CDR3 contains 15 residues. As DNA, the CDR3 is TGTGCCAGTACCCTACTAGCGGGGGTCTACAATGAGCAGTTCTTC. This codes for CASTLLAGVYNEQFF.

The chain links TRBV4-3 to TRBJ1-2; D gene ambiguous. CDR1 LGHNA and CDR2 YSLEER come from the germline V gene. V lost 0 bases to trimming and J lost 0 bases, with 17 bases between them. The CDR3 has 18 amino acids. CDR3 loop: CASSQDLLDPISNYGYTF. As DNA, the CDR3 is TGCGCCAGCAGCCAAGATCTCTTGGACCCAATATCTAACTATGGCTACACCTTC.

The V and J genes are TRBV18 and TRBJ2-5, with D possibly TRBD2 on 6 matching bases. Trimming pared 3 bases from V and 1 base from J, leaving 9 bases between. CDR3 length: 14 residues. Germline assignment: CDR1 KGHSH and CDR2 LQKENI. This chain's CDR3 is CASSPGLTQETQYF. In nucleotides, the CDR3 is TGTGCCAGCTCACCGGGACTGACCCAAGAGACCCAGTACTTC.

The rearrangement links TRBV5-6 to TRBJ1-3; D remains unclear. V was pared by 0 bases and J by 4 bases, with 11 bases between. The CDR3 has 15 residues. CDR1 is SGHDT and CDR2 is YYEEEE in the germline V gene. CDR3 sequence reads: CASSLGETKGNTIYF. CDR3 nucleotides: TGTGCCAGCAGCTTGGGGGAGACAAAAGGAAACACCATATATTTT.